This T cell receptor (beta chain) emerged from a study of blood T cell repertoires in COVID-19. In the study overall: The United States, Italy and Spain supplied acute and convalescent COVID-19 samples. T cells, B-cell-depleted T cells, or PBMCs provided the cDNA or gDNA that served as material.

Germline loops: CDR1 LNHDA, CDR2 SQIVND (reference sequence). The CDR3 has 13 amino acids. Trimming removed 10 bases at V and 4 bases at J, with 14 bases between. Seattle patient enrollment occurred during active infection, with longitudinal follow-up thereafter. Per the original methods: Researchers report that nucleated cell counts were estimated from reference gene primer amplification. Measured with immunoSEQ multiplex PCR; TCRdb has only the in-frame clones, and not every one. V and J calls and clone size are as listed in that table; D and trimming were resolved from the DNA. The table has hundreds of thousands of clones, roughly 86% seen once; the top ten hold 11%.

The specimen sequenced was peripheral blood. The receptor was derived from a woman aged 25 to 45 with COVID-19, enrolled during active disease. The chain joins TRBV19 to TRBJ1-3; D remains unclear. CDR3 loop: CATSGLPGNTIYF. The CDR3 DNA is TGTGCCACCTCGGGTCTACCGGGAAACACCATATATTTT.